A few counts support the clone carrying this TCR beta chain. Through Arm-PCR of CDR3 regions and iRepertoire HTBI primers, TCR beta libraries were built. TCRdb called the multiplex PCR reads again in MiXCR, with one record for every CDR3 protein. The sample lists 450,000 to 600,000 distinct CDR3 sequences; approximately 12% were seen once. Time point described: newly diagnosed GD, antithyroid drugs for less than 3 months. Construction of the TCR library relied on RNA isolated from PBMCs. The entry originates in a study of regulatory T cells in long-lasting Graves disease. V was trimmed by 5 bases and J by 2 bases, leaving 9 bases between them. The length of the CDR3 is 13 residues. CDR1 MDHEN and CDR2 SYDVKM come from the germline V gene. These records were also assigned to another study, of T cells in Graves' hyperthyroidism and ophthalmopathy. According to that study: Hyperthyroidism patients were newly diagnosed, had disease duration under 2 months, and were aged 18 to 65 years. Initially, a first-round RT-PCR of the TCR CDR3 employed the HTBI primer set.

The rearrangement links TRBV28 to TRBJ1-2; D uncertain. The sequenced sample was peripheral blood mononuclear cells (PBMCs), obtained at new diagnosis, from a patient treated with antithyroid drugs. This clonotype was obtained from a man aged 25-45 years with Graves disease. CDR3 coding DNA: TGTGCCAGCAGTAAAGACGGGAACTATGGCTACACCTTC. It translates to CASSKDGNYGYTF.